The rows below give T cell receptor beta chains drawn from one sample of a study of T cells after yellow fever vaccination. TCRdb processed the 5' RACE reads anew with MiXCR; each CDR3 protein has one entry. This table has hundreds of thousands of distinct CDR3 sequences, around 12% appearing once. This sample comprised PBMCs, obtained on the day of the yellow fever booster vaccination. Source of these receptors: a young man who received the YFV17D yellow fever vaccine. Both conserved end residues are part of each CDR3. D genes are given only for firm matches. Rows may omit the clone size; those that give it use once, few, many or a size class.

v_gene	abundance	j_gene	d_gene	CDR3aa	CDR3nt
TRBV28	NA	TRBJ2-5	NA	CASSANNGETQYF	TGTGCCAGCAGTGCCAACAATGGAGAGACCCAGTACTTC
TRBV29-1	many	TRBJ2-1	NA	CSVGQGNNEQFF	TGCAGCGTTGGGCAGGGCAACAATGAGCAGTTCTTC
TRBV6-1	NA	TRBJ2-5	NA	CASSGPGGSETQYF	TGTGCCAGCAGTGGTCCCGGGGGCTCAGAGACCCAGTACTTC
TRBV10-3	few	TRBJ2-7	TRBD1	CATGGQGYEQYF	TGTGCCACCGGGGGACAGGGTTACGAGCAGTACTTC
TRBV11-2	few	TRBJ2-1	NA	CASSLDQWGEQFF	TGTGCCAGCAGCTTAGATCAGTGGGGTGAGCAGTTCTTC
TRBV7-2	NA	TRBJ2-7	NA	CASSLEAGLGEYEQYF	TGTGCCAGCAGCTTAGAAGCGGGCCTTGGGGAATACGAGCAGTACTTC
TRBV27	NA	TRBJ1-4	NA	CASSRAGASSEKLFF	TGTGCCAGCAGTCGCGCGGGGGCTTCAAGTGAAAAACTGTTTTTT
TRBV7-9	few	TRBJ1-1	TRBD1	CASSSWTGSNTEAFF	TGTGCCAGCAGCTCCTGGACAGGATCGAACACTGAAGCTTTCTTT
TRBV7-7	few	TRBJ2-2	TRBD2	CASSSRGTTNTGELFF	TGTGCTAGCAGCTCGCGCGGGACTACCAACACCGGGGAGCTGTTTTTT
TRBV19	NA	TRBJ2-7	NA	CAAGSPYEQYF	TGTGCCGCGGGGTCGCCCTACGAGCAGTACTTC
TRBV5-1	once	TRBJ2-5	NA	CASSLGQPSETQYF	TGCGCCAGCAGCTTGGGACAACCGAGCGAGACCCAGTACTTC
TRBV4-2	NA	TRBJ2-2	NA	CASSHRGAGELFF	TGTGCCAGCAGCCACAGGGGAGCCGGGGAGCTGTTTTTT
TRBV6-5	NA	TRBJ2-1	TRBD2	CASSYRLAGARNEQFF	TGTGCCAGCAGTTACAGACTAGCGGGAGCGCGTAATGAGCAGTTCTTC
TRBV19	NA	TRBJ1-1	NA	CASSIGAPTNTEAFF	TGTGCCAGTAGTATAGGGGCACCCACGAACACTGAAGCTTTCTTT
TRBV5-1	NA	TRBJ2-1	TRBD2	CASSWREGRYNEQFF	TGCGCCAGCAGCTGGCGGGAGGGCCGCTACAATGAGCAGTTCTTC
TRBV7-8	many	TRBJ2-7	TRBD2	CASSLTAGDSYEQYF	TGTGCCAGCAGCTTAACCGCGGGAGACTCCTACGAGCAGTACTTC
TRBV12-3/TRBV12-4	NA	TRBJ2-7	NA	CASSVRGPGYEQYF	TGTGCCAGCAGTGTGCGGGGTCCCGGGTACGAGCAGTACTTC
TRBV20-1	few	TRBJ2-1	TRBD2	CSARGGHNEQFF	TGCAGTGCTAGGGGAGGGCATAATGAGCAGTTCTTC
TRBV2	NA	TRBJ2-2	NA	CASRPAGGTGELFF	TGTGCCAGCAGGCCCGCCGGGGGCACCGGGGAGCTGTTTTTT
TRBV5-6	NA	TRBJ2-5	TRBD1	CASSLPTGKETQYF	TGTGCCAGCAGCTTGCCGACAGGGAAAGAGACCCAGTACTTC
TRBV15	few	TRBJ2-7	TRBD1	CATSKGQDYEQYF	TGTGCCACCAGCAAGGGACAGGACTACGAGCAGTACTTC
TRBV9	few	TRBJ1-1	TRBD1	CASSVAGQGSTEAFF	TGTGCCAGCAGCGTAGCGGGACAGGGGAGCACTGAAGCTTTCTTT
TRBV3-1	many	TRBJ2-1	TRBD2	CASSQIAGVRYEQFF	TGTGCCAGCAGCCAAATAGCGGGAGTAAGGTATGAGCAGTTCTTC
TRBV20-1	few	TRBJ2-7	NA	CSARVIRASYEQYF	TGCAGTGCTAGAGTGATCAGGGCCTCCTACGAGCAGTACTTC
TRBV7-2	NA	TRBJ2-1	NA	CASTLSGGYYNEQFF	TGTGCCAGCACCCTATCGGGCGGATACTACAATGAGCAGTTCTTC
TRBV30	few	TRBJ1-2	NA	CAWSVFNGYTF	TGTGCCTGGAGTGTATTCAATGGCTACACCTTC
TRBV7-2	few	TRBJ1-1	NA	CASSSAAIANTEAFF	TGTGCCAGCAGCTCCGCGGCCATTGCCAACACTGAAGCTTTCTTT
TRBV7-6	many	TRBJ2-3	NA	CASSFSPSTDTQYF	TGTGCCAGCAGCTTTTCGCCAAGCACAGATACGCAGTATTTT
TRBV20-1	NA	TRBJ2-2	TRBD2	CSARARDYSTGELFF	TGCAGTGCTAGAGCTCGGGACTACTCGACCGGGGAGCTGTTTTTT
TRBV7-2	few	TRBJ2-1	TRBD2	CASSSTSGRYDEQFF	TGTGCCAGCAGCTCCACTAGCGGGAGATATGATGAGCAGTTCTTC
TRBV19	NA	TRBJ2-3	NA	CASSIDRAVDTQYF	TGTGCCAGTAGTATAGATCGGGCAGTGGATACGCAGTATTTT
TRBV6-6	once	TRBJ1-5	NA	CASLGGNQPQHF	TGTGCCAGCCTGGGAGGGAATCAGCCCCAGCATTTT
TRBV2	once	TRBJ2-2	NA	CASSVSGTIGTGELFF	TGTGCCAGCAGCGTCTCCGGGACGATCGGGACCGGGGAGCTGTTTTTT
TRBV7-8	NA	TRBJ2-7	NA	CASSRKKSGDEGKQYF	TGTGCCAGCAGCCGAAAAAAGTCCGGGGACGAGGGGAAGCAGTACTTC
TRBV24-1	NA	TRBJ2-7	NA	CATSDGAGNGQQYF	TGTGCCACCAGTGATGGGGCAGGTAACGGCCAGCAGTACTTC
TRBV5-1	NA	TRBJ2-3	TRBD1	CASSGVGTGRNRDTQYF	TGCGCCAGCAGCGGGGTGGGGACAGGCCGAAACAGAGATACGCAGTATTTT
TRBV5-1	many	TRBJ2-5	TRBD1	CASSSGGFEETQYF	TGCGCCAGCAGTTCAGGGGGCTTCGAGGAGACCCAGTACTTC
TRBV5-4	few	TRBJ2-5	NA	CASSLVGSQGETQYF	TGTGCCAGCAGCTTGGTGGGGAGTCAGGGAGAGACCCAGTACTTC
TRBV12-3/TRBV12-4	few	TRBJ1-3	NA	CASILLSGNTIYF	TGTGCCAGCATACTTCTCTCTGGAAACACCATATATTTT
TRBV7-2	many	TRBJ2-7	NA	CASSRLISYEQYF	TGTGCCAGCAGCCGCTTAATTTCCTACGAGCAGTACTTC
TRBV3-1	NA	TRBJ2-7	NA	CASSQERGGYEQYF	TGTGCCAGCAGCCAAGAAAGGGGGGGTTACGAGCAGTACTTC
TRBV7-2	few	TRBJ1-5	NA	CASSSGIQPQHF	TGTGCCAGCAGCTCAGGAATTCAGCCCCAGCATTTT
TRBV20-1	NA	TRBJ2-2	TRBD2	CSARASGINTGELFF	TGCAGTGCTAGGGCTAGCGGGATAAACACCGGGGAGCTGTTTTTT
TRBV20-1	few	TRBJ2-3	TRBD1	CSARPRLGQGVLDTQYF	TGCAGTGCTAGGCCTCGATTGGGGCAGGGGGTATTAGATACGCAGTATTTT
TRBV29-1	NA	TRBJ2-2	TRBD1	CSVGQGASTGELFF	TGCAGCGTTGGACAGGGGGCAAGCACCGGGGAGCTGTTTTTT
TRBV24-1	NA	TRBJ2-3	NA	CATSDRDSTDTQYF	TGTGCCACCAGTGATCGGGACAGCACAGATACGCAGTATTTT
TRBV6-2/TRBV6-3	NA	TRBJ1-4	NA	CASVGQLNEKLFF	TGTGCCAGCGTCGGGCAGCTGAATGAAAAACTGTTTTTT
TRBV20-1	NA	TRBJ1-6	NA	CSARDRGLSSYNSPLHF	TGCAGTGCTAGAGATAGGGGGTTGAGCTCCTATAATTCACCCCTCCACTTT
TRBV5-4	NA	TRBJ2-7	NA	CASSLGDATVYEQYF	TGTGCCAGCAGCCTGGGGGACGCAACCGTCTACGAGCAGTACTTC
TRBV23-1	NA	TRBJ2-3	NA	CASTVRRLAAVLTQYF	TGCGCCAGCACCGTGAGGAGGCTAGCTGCAGTACTTACGCAGTATTTT
TRBV12-3/TRBV12-4	NA	TRBJ2-3	TRBD1	CASSQLRGKDTDTQYF	TGTGCCAGCAGTCAGCTCAGGGGGAAAGACACAGATACGCAGTATTTT
TRBV7-2	NA	TRBJ1-5	NA	CASSFAMGNQPQHF	TGTGCCAGCAGCTTCGCGATGGGGAATCAGCCCCAGCATTTT
TRBV2	few	TRBJ1-1	TRBD1	CATGQAKEAFF	TGTGCCACCGGACAGGCGAAGGAAGCTTTCTTT
TRBV5-5	NA	TRBJ2-3	NA	CASSLPRTSTDTQYF	TGTGCCAGCAGCTTGCCTCGTACTAGCACAGATACGCAGTATTTT
TRBV20-1	NA	TRBJ2-7	NA	CSAFNNRETYEQYF	TGCAGTGCTTTTAACAACAGGGAAACCTACGAGCAGTACTTC
TRBV10-3	NA	TRBJ1-1	NA	CAIREPGGIGTEAFF	TGTGCCATCAGAGAACCGGGGGGGATAGGAACTGAAGCTTTCTTT
TRBV27	few	TRBJ2-1	NA	CASSLALVGGSEQFF	TGTGCCAGCAGTTTAGCCCTGGTTGGGGGCTCTGAGCAGTTCTTC